The clone carrying this T cell receptor beta chain has a count of ten or more. These data come from a study of Graves' ophthalmopathy and Graves' hyperthyroidism. The CDR3 is made up of 14 amino acids. V was pared by 5 bases and J by 0 bases, with 10 bases between. CDR1 and CDR2 (germline): SEHNR, FQNEAQ (reference sequence). Amplified TCR beta CDR3 regions were obtained using RNA transcripts as template. HTBI-primed RT-PCR formed the first round, and a multiplex PCR formed the second. TCRdb analysed the multiplex PCR reads with MiXCR anew, one entry per CDR3 protein. Here the sample spans around 600,000 distinct CDR3 sequences, about 40% being singletons. Moderate-to-severe activity, CAS at least 3, NOSPECS at least 4 and duration under 3 months characterized donors with ophthalmopathy.

The sequenced sample consisted of peripheral blood. The genes are TRBV7-9 and TRBJ1-2; tentatively, D is TRBD1 (5 bases). This TCR was recovered from an adult man with Graves' ophthalmopathy. CDR3 residues: CASSRGDSNYGYTF. CDR3 coding DNA: TGTGCCAGCAGCAGAGGGGATTCTAACTATGGCTACACCTTC.